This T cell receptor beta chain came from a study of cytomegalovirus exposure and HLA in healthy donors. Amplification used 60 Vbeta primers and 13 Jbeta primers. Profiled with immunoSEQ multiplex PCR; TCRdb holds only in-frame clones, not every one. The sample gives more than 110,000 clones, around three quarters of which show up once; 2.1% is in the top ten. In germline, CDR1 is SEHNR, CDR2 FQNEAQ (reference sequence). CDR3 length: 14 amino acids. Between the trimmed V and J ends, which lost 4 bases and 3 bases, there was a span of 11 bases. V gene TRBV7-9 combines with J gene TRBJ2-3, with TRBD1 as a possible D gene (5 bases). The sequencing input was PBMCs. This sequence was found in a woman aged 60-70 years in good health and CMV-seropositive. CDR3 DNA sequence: TGTGCCAGCAGCTCGACAGAAAATACAGATACGCAGTATTTT. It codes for CASSSTENTDTQYF.